Below, 7 T cell receptor beta chains from the same sample are listed, as sequenced in a study of T cell changes during pregnancy in multiple sclerosis. Produced via immunoSEQ multiplex PCR; TCRdb's table is partial and in-frame only. Of about 36,000 clones in the sample, 91% were seen once. Source: CD4+ T cells from peripheral blood mononuclear cells, taken in the second trimester of pregnancy. The receptors were sampled from a female donor in good health, enrolled as a control in a pregnancy study.

The rearrangement joins TRBV15 to TRBJ2-6; D might be TRBD1 (5 bases). The V gene's germline CDR1 is LNHNV and CDR2 YYDKDF (reference sequence). CDR3 size: 16 residues. V was shortened by 3 bases and J by 4 bases, with 13 bases between the two germline ends. The CDR3, as DNA: TGTGCCACCAGCAGGGACAAGGTGTCCGGGGCCAACGTCCTGACTTTC. Its translation is CATSRDKVSGANVLTF.

A single count supports this clone. This rearrangement joins TRBV6-7 to TRBJ2-2, with 15 bases identical to TRBD2. TRBV6-7 is filed as an ORF, its function uncertain. The CDR3 spans 16 residues. J lost 8 bases, V lost 5 bases, and 6 bases had no gene match. CDR3 residues: CASSQPGLAGGGELFF. In DNA form, the CDR3 reads TGTGCCAGCAGTCAGCCGGGACTAGCGGGAGGAGGGGAGCTGTTTTTT.

The chain carries TRBV19 and TRBJ1-4, with a tentative D call TRBD1 (6 bases). V shed 3 bases and J shed 8 bases, with 22 bases lying between them. CDR1 is LNHDA, CDR2 SQIVND, per germline (reference sequence). This CDR3 has 17 residues. Here the CDR3 DNA reads TGTGCCAGTAGTATTATGGGGTCAGGGGACACGGGAGAAAAACTGTTTTTT. The encoded protein is CASSIMGSGDTGEKLFF.

The gene calls are TRBV5-6 and TRBJ1-1; TRBD1 matches at 9 bases. The germline CDR1 and CDR2 sequences are SGHDT and YYEEEE. CDR3 size: 13 residues. The V gene end was trimmed by 5 bases and the J gene end by 10 bases; junction bases not matched to a gene: 9. The DNA of the CDR3 is TGTGCCAGCAGTCGGGACAGGGTGATGGGAGCTTTCTTT. Residues: CASSRDRVMGAFF.

V and J are TRBV20-1 and TRBJ2-7, with D unclear. Germline CDR1 DFQATT, CDR2 SNEGSKA (reference sequence). V was clipped by 0 bases and J by 5 bases, with 2 bases between them. The CDR3 totals 10 residues. This CDR3 is CSARDNEQYF. Written as DNA, the CDR3 is TGCAGTGCTAGAGATAACGAGCAGTACTTC.

The J gene is TRBJ1-2, the V gene TRBV19; no definite D call. The CDR3 is made up of 14 amino acids. Germline V CDR1 and CDR2: LNHDA, SQIVND (reference sequence). V lost 5 bases and J lost 4, with 14 bases in between. The CDR3 DNA is TGTGCCAGTAGTCCCCATACCGGAGGCTATGGCTACACCTTC. Translating it yields CASSPHTGGYGYTF.

The rearrangement links TRBV5-1 to TRBJ2-7, with a weak D call TRBD1 (6 bases). CDR3 length equals 14 residues. V dropped 1 base and J dropped 4 bases, with 12 bases sitting between them. Per the germline V gene, CDR1 is SGHRS and CDR2 is YFSETQ. The chain's CDR3 is CASSLSGQRYEQYF. DNA of the CDR3: TGCGCCAGCAGCTTGTCAGGACAGAGATACGAGCAGTACTTC.